These 23 T cell receptor beta chains share one sample of origin, sequenced in a study of glioma-infiltrating T cells after dendritic cell vaccination. TCRdb's copy holds only in-frame clones and misses some; the assay was immunoSEQ multiplex PCR. The sample shows around 90,000 clones, about four fifths of them seen only once. The sample in question was blood, obtained before dendritic cell vaccination. All receptors derive from a human donor with glioblastoma.

The V call is TRBV4-1, the J call TRBJ2-7; 8 positions agree with TRBD1. This CDR3 spans 15 amino acids. V lost 4 bases, J lost 1 base, and 6 bases stayed unmatched. The germline gives CDR1 MGHRA, CDR2 YSYEKL. The CDR3 here is CASSLGQALSYEQYF. The CDR3, as DNA: TGCGCCAGCAGCCTGGGACAGGCCCTTTCCTACGAGCAGTACTTC.

The chain combines TRBV4-1 with TRBJ2-5, with TRBD2 identical over 9 bases. The CDR3 contains 16 residues. The germline V gene has CDR1 MGHRA and CDR2 YSYEKL. The trim removed 4 bases at V and 4 bases at J, leaving 10 bases unmatched. The CDR3 nucleotides read TGCGCCAGCAGCCTTAGCGGGAGTTCGGTGGGAGAGACCCAGTACTTC. Residues: CASSLSGSSVGETQYF.

This clone was observed a handful of times. V is TRBV7-2 and J is TRBJ1-1; possibly TRBD1 for D (5 bases). The length of the CDR3 is 14 residues. From germline, CDR1 is SGHTA and CDR2 FQGNSA. The ends were cut back, 2 bases at V and 3 bases at J, with 10 bases in the middle. The CDR3 sequence is CASSLQGMDTEAFF. DNA for the CDR3: TGTGCCAGCAGCTTACAGGGAATGGACACTGAAGCTTTCTTT.

This clone occurred a few times. This rearrangement joins TRBV7-8 to TRBJ1-1; a weak D match, TRBD1 (6 bases). With 7 bases removed from V and 0 bases from J, the gap between germline ends came to 12 bases. This CDR3 region has 14 residues. Looked up from germline, CDR1 is SGHVS and CDR2 is FQNEAQ. In DNA form, the CDR3 reads TGTGCCAGCACCCGGACAGAGATGAACACTGAAGCTTTCTTT. It yields the protein CASTRTEMNTEAFF.

V is TRBV6-5 and J is TRBJ2-2; D ambiguous. Germline V gene data show CDR1 as MNHEY and CDR2 as SVGAGI. V shed 5 bases and J shed 4 bases, with 5 bases lying between them. The CDR3 has 12 amino acids. The CDR3 DNA sequence: TGTGCCAGCAGTCGACTCACCGGGGAGCTGTTTTTT. Residues: CASSRLTGELFF.

V gene TRBV5-4 combines with J gene TRBJ1-2; D remains ambiguous. The germline gives CDR1 SGHNT, CDR2 YYREEE (reference sequence). Deletions cut 0 bases from V and 5 bases from J, with 20 bases between. This CDR3 has 17 amino acids. CDR3 protein: CASSLGPPSLGKYGYTF. CDR3 sequence (DNA): TGTGCCAGCAGCTTGGGACCCCCAAGCCTAGGAAAATATGGCTACACCTTC.

Turning to this clone: Other DNA sequences from this sample encode an identical CDR3 as well. The CDR3 sequence is CASSSGTYNEQFF. The CDR3 region has the DNA TGCGCCAGCAGCTCCGGGACTTACAATGAGCAGTTCTTC. This sequence joins TRBV5-1 and TRBJ2-1; tentative D call: TRBD2 (6 bases). CDR1 SGHRS and CDR2 YFSETQ come from the germline V gene. Trimming cost V 3 bases and J 4 bases, with 8 bases left between them. The CDR3 sequence is 13 residues long.

The chain couples TRBV9 to TRBJ2-3; tentative D call: TRBD2 (6 bases). Germline V gene sequence: CDR1 SGDLS, CDR2 YYNGEE. Trimming removed 4 bases at V and 0 bases at J, with 15 bases between. The CDR3 totals 16 residues. The DNA for the CDR3 is TGTGCCAGCAGCCGTCGGGGGAGAACTAGCACAGATACGCAGTATTTT. Its protein product is CASSRRGRTSTDTQYF.

This clone has only a few counts. This chain links TRBV2 with TRBJ1-6; no reliable D call. Germline CDR1 and CDR2: SNHLY and FYNNEI. V lost 4 bases, J lost 10 bases, and 5 bases lay in between. The CDR3 is made up of 11 amino acids. The chain's CDR3 is CASSGESPLHF. The CDR3 bases are TGTGCCAGCAGTGGAGAATCACCCCTCCACTTT.

This clone was picked up a small number of times. The genes are TRBV7-6 and TRBJ2-1, with D hard to call. Germline-derived CDR1 and CDR2 are SGHVS and FNYEAQ. The CDR3 consists of 14 residues. V was trimmed by 1 base and J by 10 bases, leaving 14 bases between them. This CDR3 reads CASSLEVGVIEQFF. CDR3 nucleotides: TGTGCCAGCAGCTTAGAGGTCGGAGTAATCGAGCAGTTCTTC.

The chain couples TRBV19 to TRBJ2-1; TRBD2 matches 9 bases. Germline V gene data show CDR1 as LNHDA and CDR2 as SQIVND (reference sequence). V lost 8 bases and J lost 9; bases outside the gene matches: 14. The CDR3 consists of 15 residues. The CDR3 DNA sequence: TGTGCCAGTTCCCCTTTAATAGCGGGAGCGGGTGAGCAGTTCTTC. This encodes CASSPLIAGAGEQFF.

This rearrangement joins TRBV6-4 to TRBJ1-2; weak D call: TRBD1 (5 bases). Germline CDR1 MRHNA, CDR2 SNTAGT. Between the trimmed V and J ends, which lost 2 bases and 4 bases, there was a span of 14 bases. This CDR3 comprises 15 residues. DNA for the CDR3: TGTGCCAGCAGTGACACCTTAGTCAGGGTCTATGGCTACACCTTC. It codes for CASSDTLVRVYGYTF.

The rearrangement uses TRBV7-9 and TRBJ2-7; D uncertain. The V end lost 4 bases, the J end lost 3 bases, and 16 bases lay between the germline ends. CDR3 length: 15 amino acids. Looked up from germline, CDR1 is SEHNR and CDR2 is FQNEAQ (reference sequence). The CDR3 sequence: CASSSTGRNNYEQYF. Written as DNA, the CDR3 is TGTGCCAGCAGCTCCACTGGCAGGAATAACTACGAGCAGTACTTC. Supplemented by reference TRBV7-9 and TRBJ2-7, the full variable domain reads DTGVSQNPRHKITKRGQNVTFRCDPISEHNRLYWYRQTLGQGPEFLTYFQNEAQLEKSRLLSDRFSAERPKGSFSTLEIQRTEQGDSAMYLCASSSTGRNNYEQYFGPGTRLTVT.

V gene TRBV5-6 combines with J gene TRBJ2-1; D is unresolved. V dropped 0 bases and J dropped 7 bases, with 11 bases sitting between them. Germline V gives CDR1 SGHDT, CDR2 YYEEEE. The CDR3 spans 14 residues. In DNA form, the CDR3 reads TGTGCCAGCAGCTTGGGACACCCGAAGAATGAGCAGTTCTTC. Translation: CASSLGHPKNEQFF.

CDR3 sequence reads: CASSSQGGNTEAFF. The CDR3 region has the DNA TGTGCCAGCAGTTCACAGGGGGGGAACACTGAAGCTTTCTTT. This sequence joins TRBV27 and TRBJ1-1, with 8 bases identical to TRBD1. The V gene end was trimmed by 4 bases and the J gene end by 1 base; junction bases not matched to a gene: 2. Germline V lookup: CDR1 MNHEY, CDR2 SMNVEV (reference sequence). This CDR3 contains 14 residues.

The chain couples TRBV12-5 to TRBJ2-7; 8 bases are a match to TRBD1. The J segment lost 6 bases and the V segment lost 3 bases, leaving 4 bases of the junction unmatched. This CDR3 spans 13 amino acids. In germline, CDR1 is LGHNT, CDR2 FRNRAP. Written as DNA, the CDR3 is TGTGCTAGTGGTTTAGGACAGGGAGGCGAGCAGTACTTC. This encodes CASGLGQGGEQYF. Together with reference TRBV12-5 and TRBJ2-7, the CDR3 gives the full variable domain: DARVTQTPRHKVTEMGQEVTMRCQPILGHNTVFWYRQTMMQGLELLAYFRNRAPLDDSGMPKDRFSAEMPDATLATLKIQPSEPRDSAVYFCASGLGQGGEQYFGPGTRLTVT.

This clone appeared a few times. V and J are TRBV6-6 and TRBJ1-2; D ambiguous. With 0 bases removed from V and 7 bases from J, the gap between germline ends came to 9 bases. The CDR3 contains 13 residues. The germline V gene has CDR1 MNHNY and CDR2 SVGAGI (reference sequence). In DNA form, the CDR3 reads TGTGCCAGCAGTTACTCGTCAGGTACTGGCTACACCTTC. This encodes CASSYSSGTGYTF.

The chain joins TRBV20-1 to TRBJ1-1; D uncertain. The V gene lost 5 bases and the J gene lost 8 bases, with 9 bases spanning the gap. This CDR3 contains 10 residues. Per the germline V gene, CDR1 is DFQATT and CDR2 is SNEGSKA (reference sequence). The CDR3: CSASRVEAFF. CDR3 bases: TGCAGTGCTTCGAGAGTAGAAGCTTTCTTT.

The V call is TRBV4-2, the J call TRBJ1-1, with 7 positions matching TRBD1. The V segment lost 1 base and the J segment 0 bases; nucleotides outside the gene matches: 5. This CDR3 comprises 16 residues. Germline lookup yields CDR1 LGHNA and CDR2 YNFKEQ. The CDR3 loop reads CASSQARGTVNTEAFF. The CDR3 DNA is TGTGCCAGCAGCCAAGCGCGCGGGACAGTGAACACTGAAGCTTTCTTT.

This clone was seen only a few times. The chain has TRBV30 and TRBJ1-1, with D maybe TRBD1 (5 bases). CDR3 size: 13 residues. Germline CDR1 GTSNPN, CDR2 SVGIG (reference sequence). V lost 2 bases and J 2 bases, leaving 9 bases between the germline ends. The CDR3 is CAWSRTFNTEAFF. CDR3 coding DNA: TGTGCCTGGAGTCGGACATTCAACACTGAAGCTTTCTTT.

This sequence joins TRBV6-6 and TRBJ2-5; 10 bases are a match to TRBD2. From germline, CDR1 is MNHNY and CDR2 SVGAGI (reference sequence). CDR3 length: 15 amino acids. J lost 4 bases, V lost 5 bases, and 7 bases had no gene match. CDR3 nucleotides: TGTGCCAGCAGTCACCTAGCGGGGGTGGGAGAGACCCAGTACTTC. Translated: CASSHLAGVGETQYF.

CDR3 sequence (DNA): TGTGCCAGCAGTTTGGTAACTAGCACAGATACGCAGTATTTT. It specifies CASSLVTSTDTQYF. The chain joins TRBV28 to TRBJ2-3; D unresolved. The CDR3 totals 14 residues. Germline V gene sequence: CDR1 MDHEN, CDR2 SYDVKM. V lost 3 bases, J lost 0 bases, and 7 bases lay in between. Variable domain in full (rest from reference TRBV28 and TRBJ2-3): DVKVTQSSRYLVKRTGEKVFLECVQDMDHENMFWYRQDPGLGLRLIYFSYDVKMKEKGDIPEGYSVSREKKERFSLILESASTNQTSMYLCASSLVTSTDTQYFGPGTRLTVL.

The CDR3, as DNA: TGTGCCAGCAGCTTAGCGCAGGCGGGGCCCACCTCCGAGCAGTACTTC. This encodes CASSLAQAGPTSEQYF. The V and J genes are TRBV7-6 and TRBJ2-7; possible D gene TRBD2, 6 bases. Deletions cut 0 bases from V and 6 bases from J, with 18 bases between. Germline values: CDR1 SGHVS, CDR2 FNYEAQ. This CDR3 is built from 16 residues.